This T cell receptor beta chain was captured in a study of blood T cell repertoires in COVID-19. Study background: Spain, Italy and the United States supplied samples that represented acute and convalescent COVID-19. Sources were T cells, B-cell-depleted T cells, or PBMCs; the material itself was cDNA or gDNA.

With regard to this clone: Other DNA sequences in the same sample also yield this CDR3.

The germline CDR1 and CDR2 sequences are SGHRS and YFSETQ. The V end was cut by 0 bases, the J end by 8 bases, with 11 bases between. This CDR3 contains 13 residues. Source study methods: Cell counts per sample came from amplifying reference gene primers. The table came from immunoSEQ multiplex PCR; TCRdb's copy has only in-frame clones and leaves some out. Clone size and the V and J calls come from that table; the DNA yielded D and trimming. Among about 80,000 clones listed, around 80% were seen once. Sample: peripheral blood. This rearrangement joins TRBV5-1 to TRBJ1-2; TRBD1 might be the D (5 bases). The origin of this receptor is an elderly man with acute or convalescent COVID-19. The CDR3 bases are TGCGCCAGCAGCTTGGGGGAGGGGAGCGGCTACACCTTC. It yields the protein CASSLGEGSGYTF.